Sequencing of this T cell receptor beta chain was carried out in a study of blood T cell repertoires in COVID-19. Study at large: In each case, the material was cDNA or gDNA derived from T cells, B-cell-depleted T cells, or PBMCs.

TCRdb's copy holds only in-frame clones and misses some; the assay was immunoSEQ multiplex PCR. The sample consists of 250,000 to 300,000 clones, around 90% of them appearing once. Germline CDR1 and CDR2: SGHRS and YFSETQ. Trimming cost V 4 bases and J 4 bases, with 6 bases left between them. This CDR3 contains 12 residues. Sequenced material: peripheral blood. This chain uses TRBV5-1 with TRBJ1-3, with D uncertain. The origin of this receptor is a woman aged 50 to 60 who had recovered from COVID-19. CDR3 sequence (DNA): TGCGCCAGCAGCCGCGGGGGAAACACCATATATTTT. It translates to CASSRGGNTIYF.